What follows are 24 T cell receptor beta chains derived from one specimen sequenced in a study of PD-1 blockade in classical Hodgkin lymphoma. Generated by immunoSEQ multiplex PCR, the TCRdb table keeps only in-frame clones and is missing some. Of roughly 17,000 clones in the sample, about 90% were seen once. Time point of the sample: newly diagnosed, previously untreated cHL patient sample. The source material was peripheral blood mononuclear cells (PBMCs). Receptors were obtained from a human donor with classical Hodgkin lymphoma.

The chain uses TRBV28 and TRBJ2-2; D call uncertain. Trimming pared 6 bases from V and 6 bases from J, leaving 11 bases between. Germline values: CDR1 MDHEN, CDR2 SYDVKM. This CDR3 has 13 amino acids. DNA for the CDR3: TGTGCCAGCAGAGGCCCAATACCCGGGGAGCTGTTTTTT. It specifies CASRGPIPGELFF. Drawing the rest from reference TRBV28 and TRBJ2-2, the complete variable domain is DVKVTQSSRYLVKRTGEKVFLECVQDMDHENMFWYRQDPGLGLRLIYFSYDVKMKEKGDIPEGYSVSREKKERFSLILESASTNQTSMYLCASRGPIPGELFFGEGSRLTVL.

The V and J genes are TRBV5-1 and TRBJ1-5, with D hard to call. Germline V CDR1 and CDR2: SGHRS, YFSETQ. Trimming removed 0 bases from V and 5 bases from J, with 12 bases in between. CDR3 length: 15 residues. This CDR3 is CASSLAGREDQPQHF. The DNA of the CDR3 is TGCGCCAGCAGCTTGGCGGGTAGGGAAGATCAGCCCCAGCATTTT.

This rearrangement joins TRBV5-6 to TRBJ2-3; 10 bases are shared with TRBD1. The CDR3 runs 15 residues. The V gene's germline CDR1 is SGHDT and CDR2 YYEEEE. V dropped 3 bases and J dropped 4; count of bases not matched to a gene: 5. Here the CDR3 reads CASSWRQGAADTQYF. CDR3 coding DNA: TGTGCCAGCAGCTGGAGACAGGGGGCTGCAGATACGCAGTATTTT.

The chain couples TRBV27 to TRBJ1-2; D unclear. The V gene's germline CDR1 is MNHEY and CDR2 SMNVEV (reference sequence). This CDR3 comprises 15 residues. V gave up 4 bases and J gave up 5 bases, with 17 bases separating them. CDR3 nucleotides: TGTGCCAGCAGTTCGGATGCTGCGGTCTGGTATGGCTACACCTTC. Its translation is CASSSDAAVWYGYTF.

The CDR3 nucleotides are TGTGCCAGCAGTTTAGTGGACGGAAACTTCTACGAGCAGTACTTC. As protein: CASSLVDGNFYEQYF. This chain links TRBV27 with TRBJ2-7; D gene ambiguous. CDR1 MNHEY and CDR2 SMNVEV come from the germline V gene (reference sequence). This CDR3 spans 15 amino acids. V dropped 2 bases and J dropped 3 bases, with 14 bases sitting between them.

Here the CDR3 DNA reads TGCGCCACCCGCCAGAGGTGGATGAACACTGAAGCTTTCTTT. This sequence encodes CATRQRWMNTEAFF. The chain joins TRBV23-1 to TRBJ1-1; D gene ambiguous. TRBV23-1 is designated an ORF whose function remains uncertain. The length of the CDR3 is 14 residues. With 10 bases removed from V and 0 bases from J, the gap between germline ends came to 15 bases.

Only one count was recorded for this clone. The V gene is TRBV27, the J gene TRBJ2-1, with 13 bases aligning to TRBD2. Germline V gives CDR1 MNHEY, CDR2 SMNVEV (reference sequence). Trimming removed 6 bases from V and 9 bases from J; junction bases left unmatched: 8. The CDR3 is made up of 15 amino acids. This chain's CDR3 is CASSRTSGRLSEQFF. In nucleotides, the CDR3 is TGTGCCAGCAGCCGGACTAGCGGGAGATTGAGTGAGCAGTTCTTC.

The chain uses TRBV11-2 and TRBJ2-7, with D perhaps matching TRBD1 (6 bases). CDR3 length equals 17 residues. Germline V gene lookup returns CDR1 SGHAT and CDR2 FQNNGV. The germline V and J ends were trimmed by 5 bases and 0 bases, with 20 bases remaining between them. The DNA for the CDR3 is TGTGCCAGCAGCGCCCCCGGCACAGGGCTCAGCTCCTACGAGCAGTACTTC. It yields the protein CASSAPGTGLSSYEQYF.

The genes are TRBV27 and TRBJ2-1; 9 positions match TRBD2. This CDR3 is built from 15 residues. With V trimmed by 4 bases and J by 5 bases, 6 bases remained unmatched. Germline CDR1 is MNHEY and CDR2 is SMNVEV (reference sequence). DNA for the CDR3: TGTGCCAGCAGTTACTTGACTAGCGGCAACAATGAGCAGTTCTTC. Protein sequence: CASSYLTSGNNEQFF.

The rearrangement joins TRBV10-3 to TRBJ2-7; the D gene is possibly TRBD1 (6 bases). With 10 bases removed from V and 2 bases from J, the gap between germline ends came to 12 bases. Looked up from germline, CDR1 is ENHRY and CDR2 is SYGVKD. This CDR3 comprises 12 residues. The CDR3 DNA is TGTGCCACACAGGGTCAAACCTACGAGCAGTACTTC. It specifies CATQGQTYEQYF.

The V call is TRBV5-8, the J call TRBJ2-5; 13 bases agree with TRBD2. CDR1 is SGHTS, CDR2 YDEGEE, per germline. The CDR3 has 16 residues. With 0 bases clipped from V and 5 bases from J, the junction kept 4 bases outside the gene matches. The CDR3 protein is CASSLGLAGGMETQYF. CDR3 DNA: TGTGCCAGCAGCTTGGGACTAGCGGGAGGAATGGAGACCCAGTACTTC.

The V call is TRBV10-3, the J call TRBJ2-7, with D tentatively TRBD2 (5 bases). V lost 2 bases and J 5 bases, leaving 7 bases between the germline ends. Germline values: CDR1 ENHRY, CDR2 SYGVKD. This CDR3 is built from 12 residues. The CDR3 DNA sequence: TGTGCCATCAGTGAGACTAGAGACGAGCAGTACTTC. As protein: CAISETRDEQYF.

The rearrangement joins TRBV7-2 to TRBJ2-1; possible D gene TRBD2, 6 bases. CDR3 length: 11 residues. The germline gives CDR1 SGHTA, CDR2 FQGNSA. CDR3 sequence reads: CSIAEYNEQFF. The CDR3 DNA sequence: TGTTCGATAGCGGAGTACAATGAGCAGTTCTTC.

V gene TRBV4-3 combines with J gene TRBJ2-1; 16 bases map to TRBD2. CDR1 is LGHNA and CDR2 is YSLEER in the germline V gene. The V gene end was trimmed by 3 bases and the J gene end by 5 bases; junction bases not matched to a gene: 7. The CDR3 covers 18 residues. The CDR3 nucleotides are TGCGCCAGCAGCCAGGACGGGACTAGCGGGAGGGAGAACAATGAGCAGTTCTTC. Translation gives CASSQDGTSGRENNEQFF.

The V call is TRBV19, the J call TRBJ2-7; TRBD1 is a possible D gene (6 bases). V lost 0 bases and J lost 3, with 6 bases in between. This CDR3 has 13 amino acids. Looked up from germline, CDR1 is LNHDA and CDR2 is SQIVND (reference sequence). CDR3 loop: CASSIDRGYEQYF. CDR3 sequence (DNA): TGTGCCAGTAGTATAGACAGGGGCTACGAGCAGTACTTC.

The chain is built from TRBV5-1 and TRBJ2-2; D is undetermined. The V end lost 4 bases, the J end lost 1 base, and 8 bases lay between the germline ends. The CDR3 contains 14 residues. Germline CDR1 reads SGHRS; CDR2 reads YFSETQ. DNA for the CDR3: TGCGCCAGCAGCCCGAGCGAGAACACCGGGGAGCTGTTTTTT. Amino acids: CASSPSENTGELFF.

This chain joins TRBV28 and TRBJ2-7, with 12 bases aligning to TRBD2. Trimming at V came to 6 bases and at J to 0 bases, leaving 9 bases not matched to a gene. The CDR3 spans 17 residues. From germline, CDR1 is MDHEN and CDR2 SYDVKM. The CDR3, as DNA: TGTGCCAGCAGCCCGACTAGCGGGAGAGTCTACTCCTACGAGCAGTACTTC. Translation gives CASSPTSGRVYSYEQYF.

The chain links TRBV6-6 to TRBJ1-4, with 9 bases lining up with TRBD1. Germline-derived CDR1 and CDR2 are MNHNY and SVGAGI (reference sequence). After removal of 0 bases from V and 10 bases from J, the junction contained 9 bases not matched to a gene. This CDR3 contains 16 residues. CDR3 coding DNA: TGTGCCAGCAGTTACTCTTCCGGGACAGGGTACGGAAAACTGTTTTTT. Translation gives CASSYSSGTGYGKLFF.

Only a few counts were recorded for this clone. V and J are TRBV12-5 and TRBJ1-5, with unresolved D. V gave up 7 bases and J gave up 0 bases, with 19 bases separating them. There are 17 residues in the CDR3. Per germline, CDR1 LGHNT and CDR2 FRNRAP. CDR3 protein: CASAPGGNLVSNQPQHF. CDR3 nucleotides: TGTGCTAGTGCCCCCGGCGGTAACCTAGTTAGCAATCAGCCCCAGCATTTT. Full variable domain (missing parts from reference TRBV12-5 and TRBJ1-5): DARVTQTPRHKVTEMGQEVTMRCQPILGHNTVFWYRQTMMQGLELLAYFRNRAPLDDSGMPKDRFSAEMPDATLATLKIQPSEPRDSAVYFCASAPGGNLVSNQPQHFGDGTRLSIL.

The gene calls are TRBV9 and TRBJ2-3; 11 bases are a match to TRBD2. The CDR3 consists of 16 residues. The germline V gene encodes CDR1 SGDLS and CDR2 YYNGEE. J lost 4 bases, V lost 3 bases, and 7 bases had no gene match. The CDR3 DNA follows: TGTGCCAGCAGCGCCCGGACTAGCGGGCTGTCAGATACGCAGTATTTT. It translates to CASSARTSGLSDTQYF.

The chain has TRBV19 and TRBJ1-1; TRBD1 is a possible D gene (5 bases). Trimming took 6 bases from V and 1 from J, leaving 12 bases between them. The CDR3 is 14 residues long. Germline CDR1 and CDR2: LNHDA and SQIVND (reference sequence). Here the CDR3 reads CASRHRQQNTEAFF. The CDR3 nucleotides are TGTGCCAGTAGACATAGACAGCAGAACACTGAAGCTTTCTTT. Using reference TRBV19 and TRBJ1-1 for the parts outside the CDR3, the full variable domain is DGGITQSPKYLFRKEGQNVTLSCEQNLNHDAMYWYRQDPGQGLRLIYYSQIVNDFQKGDIAEGYSVSREKKESFPLTVTSAQKNPTAFYLCASRHRQQNTEAFFGQGTRLTVV.

The gene calls are TRBV27 and TRBJ2-2; the D is unclear. V was trimmed by 10 bases and J by 2 bases, leaving 17 bases between them. Germline V gives CDR1 MNHEY, CDR2 SMNVEV (reference sequence). The CDR3 spans 15 residues. The CDR3: CATRWRRANTGELFF. The CDR3, as DNA: TGTGCCACCAGATGGCGAAGGGCCAACACCGGGGAGCTGTTTTTT.

The chain employs TRBV7-9 and TRBJ2-6; D is perhaps TRBD1 or TRBD2 (5 bases each). Looked up from germline, CDR1 is SEHNR and CDR2 is FQNEAQ (reference sequence). Trimming left V 2 bases short and J 7 bases short, with 15 bases between. There are 16 residues in the CDR3. CDR3 bases: TGTGCCAGCAGCTTAATGTACCCTGGGGGTGCCAACGTCCTGACTTTC. This gives the protein CASSLMYPGGANVLTF.

The rearrangement joins TRBV28 to TRBJ2-3; TRBD1 agrees at 9 bases. The CDR3 runs 16 residues. J was trimmed by 8 bases and V by 5 bases; bases with no gene match: 14. The germline gives CDR1 MDHEN, CDR2 SYDVKM. CDR3 bases: TGTGCCAGCAGTCGCCCCTCCGGGACAGGGTTCGGTACGCAGTATTTT. This codes for CASSRPSGTGFGTQYF.